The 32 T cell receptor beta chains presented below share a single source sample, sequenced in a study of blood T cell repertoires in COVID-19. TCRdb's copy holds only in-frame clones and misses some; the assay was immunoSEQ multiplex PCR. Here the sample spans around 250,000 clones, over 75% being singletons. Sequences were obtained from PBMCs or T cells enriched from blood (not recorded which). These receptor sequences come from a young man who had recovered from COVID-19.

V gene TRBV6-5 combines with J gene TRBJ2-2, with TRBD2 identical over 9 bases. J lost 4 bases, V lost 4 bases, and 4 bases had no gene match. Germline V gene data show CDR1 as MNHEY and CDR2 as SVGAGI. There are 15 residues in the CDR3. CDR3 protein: CASSSSGGITGELFF. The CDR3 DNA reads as TGTGCCAGCAGTTCCAGCGGGGGGATCACCGGGGAGCTGTTTTTT.

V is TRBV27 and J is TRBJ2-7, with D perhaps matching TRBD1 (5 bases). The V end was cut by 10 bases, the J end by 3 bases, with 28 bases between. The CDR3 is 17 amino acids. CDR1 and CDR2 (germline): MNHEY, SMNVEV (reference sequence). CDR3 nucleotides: TGTGCCAAGACCCACTCAAGACAGTCAAAGAAAGACTACGAGCAGTACTTC. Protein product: CAKTHSRQSKKDYEQYF.

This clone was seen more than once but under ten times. CDR3: CASSSGLAGIGEQFF. The CDR3 nucleotides are TGTGCCAGCAGCTCAGGACTAGCGGGAATCGGTGAGCAGTTCTTC. This chain links TRBV7-9 with TRBJ2-1; 12 nucleotides line up with TRBD2. The CDR3 has 15 residues. Germline CDR1 and CDR2: SEHNR and FQNEAQ (reference sequence). Trimming cost V 4 bases and J 9 bases; bases outside gene matches: 7.

The CDR3 region has the DNA TGTGCCAGCAGCTTACAGGGACAGGGGATGAACACTGAAGCTTTCTTT. This translates into CASSLQGQGMNTEAFF. J is TRBJ1-1 and V is TRBV7-2, with 10 nucleotides matching TRBD1. The V and J ends lost 2 bases and 0 bases, in that order; junction bases with no gene match: 3. Germline loops: CDR1 SGHTA, CDR2 FQGNSA. CDR3 length: 16 residues.

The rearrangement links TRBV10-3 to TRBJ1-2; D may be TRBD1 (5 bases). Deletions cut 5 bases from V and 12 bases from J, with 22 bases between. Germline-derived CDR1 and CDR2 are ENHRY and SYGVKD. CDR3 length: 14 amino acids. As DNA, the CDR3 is TGTGCCATCAGTCCGGGGGGGGTTGACTATGAAGACACCTTC. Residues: CAISPGGVDYEDTF.

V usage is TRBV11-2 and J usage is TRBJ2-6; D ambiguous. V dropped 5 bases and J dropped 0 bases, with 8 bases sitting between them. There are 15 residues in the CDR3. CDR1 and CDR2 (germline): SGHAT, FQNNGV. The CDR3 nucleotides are TGTGCCAGCAGCACTATAGCCTCTGGGGCCAACGTCCTGACTTTC. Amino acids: CASSTIASGANVLTF.

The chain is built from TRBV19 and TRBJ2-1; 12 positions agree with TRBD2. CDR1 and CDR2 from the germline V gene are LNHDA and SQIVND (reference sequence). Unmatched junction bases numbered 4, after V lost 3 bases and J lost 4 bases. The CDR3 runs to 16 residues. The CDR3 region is CASSMRTSGTYNEQFF. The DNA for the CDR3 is TGTGCCAGTAGTATGAGGACTAGCGGGACTTACAATGAGCAGTTCTTC.

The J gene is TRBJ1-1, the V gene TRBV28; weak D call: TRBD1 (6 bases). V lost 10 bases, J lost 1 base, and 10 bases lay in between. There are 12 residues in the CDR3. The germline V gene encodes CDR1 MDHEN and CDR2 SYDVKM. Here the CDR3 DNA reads TGTGCCACCAAAGGGGGGAACACTGAAGCTTTCTTT. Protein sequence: CATKGGNTEAFF. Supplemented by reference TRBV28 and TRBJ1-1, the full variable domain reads DVKVTQSSRYLVKRTGEKVFLECVQDMDHENMFWYRQDPGLGLRLIYFSYDVKMKEKGDIPEGYSVSREKKERFSLILESASTNQTSMYLCATKGGNTEAFFGQGTRLTVV.

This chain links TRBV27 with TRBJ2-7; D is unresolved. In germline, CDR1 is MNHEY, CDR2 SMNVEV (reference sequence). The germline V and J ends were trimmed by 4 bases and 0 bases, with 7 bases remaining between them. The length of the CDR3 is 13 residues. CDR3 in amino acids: CASSSGTSYEQYF. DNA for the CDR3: TGTGCCAGCAGTTCCGGTACCTCCTACGAGCAGTACTTC.

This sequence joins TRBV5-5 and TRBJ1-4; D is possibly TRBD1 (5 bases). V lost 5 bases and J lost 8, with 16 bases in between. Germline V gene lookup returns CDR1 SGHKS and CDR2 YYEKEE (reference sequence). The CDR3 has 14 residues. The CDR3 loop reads CASRLPGIGEKLFF. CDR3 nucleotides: TGTGCCAGCAGGCTACCAGGGATTGGCGAAAAACTGTTTTTT.

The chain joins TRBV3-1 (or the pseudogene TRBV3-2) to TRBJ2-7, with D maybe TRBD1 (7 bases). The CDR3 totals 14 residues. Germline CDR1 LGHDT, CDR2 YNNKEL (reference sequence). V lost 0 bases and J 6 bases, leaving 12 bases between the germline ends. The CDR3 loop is CASSQDSGGPEQYF. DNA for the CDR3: TGTGCCAGCAGCCAAGATTCAGGGGGGCCCGAGCAGTACTTC.

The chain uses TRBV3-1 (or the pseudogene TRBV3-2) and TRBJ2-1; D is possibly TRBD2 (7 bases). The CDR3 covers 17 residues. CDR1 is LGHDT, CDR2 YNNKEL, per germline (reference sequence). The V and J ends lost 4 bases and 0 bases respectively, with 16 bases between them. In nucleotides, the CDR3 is TGTGCCAGCAGCCCAGCGAGGGGGGGTCGCTCCTACAATGAGCAGTTCTTC. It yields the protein CASSPARGGRSYNEQFF.

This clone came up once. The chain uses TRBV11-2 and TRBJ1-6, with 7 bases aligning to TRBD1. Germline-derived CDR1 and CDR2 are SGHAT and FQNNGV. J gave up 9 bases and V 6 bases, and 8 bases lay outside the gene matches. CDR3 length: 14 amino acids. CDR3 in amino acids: CASRQGEWSSPLHF. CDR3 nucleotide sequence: TGTGCCAGCAGGCAGGGGGAATGGAGTTCACCCCTCCACTTT.

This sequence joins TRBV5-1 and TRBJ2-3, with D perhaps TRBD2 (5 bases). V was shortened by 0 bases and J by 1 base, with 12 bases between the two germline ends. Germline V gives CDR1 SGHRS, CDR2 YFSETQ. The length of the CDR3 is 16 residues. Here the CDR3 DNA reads TGCGCCAGCAGCTTGGGCCTAGCTCAACGCACAGATACGCAGTATTTT. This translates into CASSLGLAQRTDTQYF.

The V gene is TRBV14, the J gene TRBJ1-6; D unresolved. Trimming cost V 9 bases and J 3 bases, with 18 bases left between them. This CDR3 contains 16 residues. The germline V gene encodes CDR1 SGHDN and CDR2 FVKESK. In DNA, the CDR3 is TGTGCCAGGATTGGCATCGTCGGGGTCTATAATTCACCCCTCCACTTT. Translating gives CARIGIVGVYNSPLHF. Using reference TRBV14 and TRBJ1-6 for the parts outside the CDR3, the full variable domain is EAGVTQFPSHSVIEKGQTVTLRCDPISGHDNLYWYRRVMGKEIKFLLHFVKESKQDESGMPNNRFLAERTGGTYSTLKVQPAELEDSGVYFCARIGIVGVYNSPLHFGNGTRLTVT.

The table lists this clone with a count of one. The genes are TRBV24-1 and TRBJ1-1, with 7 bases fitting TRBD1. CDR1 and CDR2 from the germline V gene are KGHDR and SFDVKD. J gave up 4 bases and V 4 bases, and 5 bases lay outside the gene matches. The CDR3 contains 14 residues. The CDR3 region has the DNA TGTGCCACCAGTGACGGACAGGCGAGCACTGAAGCTTTCTTT. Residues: CATSDGQASTEAFF.

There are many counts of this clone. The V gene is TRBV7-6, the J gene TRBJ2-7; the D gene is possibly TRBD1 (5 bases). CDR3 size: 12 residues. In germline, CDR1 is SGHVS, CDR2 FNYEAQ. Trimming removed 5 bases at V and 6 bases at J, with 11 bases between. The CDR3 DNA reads TGTGCCAGCAGCCAGAGTGGGGCCGAGCAGTACTTC. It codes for CASSQSGAEQYF.

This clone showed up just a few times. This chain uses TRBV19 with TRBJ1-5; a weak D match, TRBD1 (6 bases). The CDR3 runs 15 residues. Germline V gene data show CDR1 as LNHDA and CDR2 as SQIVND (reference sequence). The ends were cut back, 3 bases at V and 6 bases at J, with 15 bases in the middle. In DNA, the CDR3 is TGTGCCAGTAGTATGGCGGGGGGCCTGCTTCAGCCCCAGCATTTT. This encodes CASSMAGGLLQPQHF.

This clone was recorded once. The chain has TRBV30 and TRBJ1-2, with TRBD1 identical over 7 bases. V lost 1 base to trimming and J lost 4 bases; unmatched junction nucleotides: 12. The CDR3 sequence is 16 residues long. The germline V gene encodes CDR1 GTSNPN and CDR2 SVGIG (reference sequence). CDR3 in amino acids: CAWSEPDRAWGYGYTF. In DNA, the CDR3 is TGTGCCTGGAGTGAACCCGACAGGGCTTGGGGCTATGGCTACACCTTC.

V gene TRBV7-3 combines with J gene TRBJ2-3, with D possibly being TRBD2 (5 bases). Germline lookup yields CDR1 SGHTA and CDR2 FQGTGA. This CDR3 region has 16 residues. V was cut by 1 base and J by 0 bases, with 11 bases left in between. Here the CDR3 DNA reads TGTGCCAGCAGCTTAAACTCTCCGGGGAGCACAGATACGCAGTATTTT. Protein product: CASSLNSPGSTDTQYF.

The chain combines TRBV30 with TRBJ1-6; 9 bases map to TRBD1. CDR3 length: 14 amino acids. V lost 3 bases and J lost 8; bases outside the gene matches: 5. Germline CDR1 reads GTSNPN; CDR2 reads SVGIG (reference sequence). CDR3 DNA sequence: TGTGCCTGGAGCCGGGACAGGGTATATTCACCCCTCCACTTT. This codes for CAWSRDRVYSPLHF.

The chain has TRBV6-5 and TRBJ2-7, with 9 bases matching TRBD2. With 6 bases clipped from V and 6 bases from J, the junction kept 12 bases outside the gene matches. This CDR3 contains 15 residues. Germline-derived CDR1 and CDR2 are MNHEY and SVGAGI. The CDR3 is CASSRSGGRALEQYF. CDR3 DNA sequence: TGTGCCAGCAGCCGATCGGGCGGGAGGGCCCTCGAGCAGTACTTC.

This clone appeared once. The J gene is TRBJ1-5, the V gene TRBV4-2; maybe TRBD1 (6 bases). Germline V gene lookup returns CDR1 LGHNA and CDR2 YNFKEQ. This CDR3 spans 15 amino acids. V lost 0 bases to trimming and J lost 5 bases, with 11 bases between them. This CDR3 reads CASSQEYRVDQPQHF. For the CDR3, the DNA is TGTGCCAGCAGCCAAGAATACAGGGTGGATCAGCCCCAGCATTTT.

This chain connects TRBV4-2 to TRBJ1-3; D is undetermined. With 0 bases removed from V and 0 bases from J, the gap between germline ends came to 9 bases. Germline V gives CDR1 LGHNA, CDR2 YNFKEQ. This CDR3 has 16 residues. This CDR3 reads CASSQDRFGSGNTIYF. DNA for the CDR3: TGTGCCAGCAGCCAAGATCGGTTCGGCTCTGGAAACACCATATATTTT.

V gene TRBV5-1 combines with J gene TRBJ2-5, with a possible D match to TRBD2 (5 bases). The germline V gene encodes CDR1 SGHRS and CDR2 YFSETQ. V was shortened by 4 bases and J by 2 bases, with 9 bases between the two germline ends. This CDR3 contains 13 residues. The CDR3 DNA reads TGCGCCAGCAGCCGAGCGGCGCAAGAGACCCAGTACTTC. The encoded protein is CASSRAAQETQYF.

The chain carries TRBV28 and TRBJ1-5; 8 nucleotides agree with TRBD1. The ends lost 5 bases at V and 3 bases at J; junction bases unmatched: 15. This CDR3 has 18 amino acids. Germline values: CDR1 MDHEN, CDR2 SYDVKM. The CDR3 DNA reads TGTGCCAGCAGTCGAAAATTACGACAGGGGACCTACAATCAGCCCCAGCATTTT. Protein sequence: CASSRKLRQGTYNQPQHF.

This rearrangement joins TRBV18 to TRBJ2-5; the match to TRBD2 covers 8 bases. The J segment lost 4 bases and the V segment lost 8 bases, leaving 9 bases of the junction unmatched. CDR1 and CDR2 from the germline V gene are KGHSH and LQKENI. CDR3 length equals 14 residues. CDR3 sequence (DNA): TGTGCCAGCACCGGTATGAGCGGGGGAGAGACCCAGTACTTC. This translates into CASTGMSGGETQYF.

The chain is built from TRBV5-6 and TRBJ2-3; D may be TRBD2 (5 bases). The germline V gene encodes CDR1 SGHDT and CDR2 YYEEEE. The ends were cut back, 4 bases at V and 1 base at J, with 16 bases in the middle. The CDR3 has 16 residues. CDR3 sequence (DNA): TGTGCCAGCAGCACGAGCGGTTATAGGGGCACAGATACGCAGTATTTT. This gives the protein CASSTSGYRGTDTQYF. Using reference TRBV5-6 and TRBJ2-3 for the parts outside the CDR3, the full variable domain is DAGVTQSPTHLIKTRGQQVTLRCSPKSGHDTVSWYQQALGQGPQFIFQYYEEEERQRGNFPDRFSGHQFPNYSSELNVNALLLGDSALYLCASSTSGYRGTDTQYFGPGTRLTVL.

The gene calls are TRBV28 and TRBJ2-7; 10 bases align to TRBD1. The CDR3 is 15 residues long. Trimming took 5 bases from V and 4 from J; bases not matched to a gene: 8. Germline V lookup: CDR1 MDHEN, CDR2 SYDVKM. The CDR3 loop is CASSDTGTGVYEQYF. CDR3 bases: TGTGCCAGCAGTGATACCGGGACAGGGGTTTACGAGCAGTACTTC.

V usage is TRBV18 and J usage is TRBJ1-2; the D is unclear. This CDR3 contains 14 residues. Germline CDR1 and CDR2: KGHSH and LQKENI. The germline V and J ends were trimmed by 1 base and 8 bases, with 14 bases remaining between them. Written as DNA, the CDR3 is TGTGCCAGCTCACCACGTGAGGGAACGGGCGGCTACACCTTC. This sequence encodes CASSPREGTGGYTF. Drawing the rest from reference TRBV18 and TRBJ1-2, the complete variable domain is NAGVMQNPRHLVRRRGQEARLRCSPMKGHSHVYWYRQLPEEGLKFMVYLQKENIIDESGMPKERFSAEFPKEGPSILRIQQVVRGDSAAYFCASSPREGTGGYTFGSGTRLTVV.

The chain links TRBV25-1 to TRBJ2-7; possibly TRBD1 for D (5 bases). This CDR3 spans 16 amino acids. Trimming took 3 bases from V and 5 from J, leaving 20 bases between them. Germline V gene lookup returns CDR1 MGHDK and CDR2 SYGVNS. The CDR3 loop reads CASSELQAGMLDEQYF. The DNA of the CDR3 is TGTGCCAGCAGTGAGCTCCAAGCAGGGATGTTGGACGAGCAGTACTTC.

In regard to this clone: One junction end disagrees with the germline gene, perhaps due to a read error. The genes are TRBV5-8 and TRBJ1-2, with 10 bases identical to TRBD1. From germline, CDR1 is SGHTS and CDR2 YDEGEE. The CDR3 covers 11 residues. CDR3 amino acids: CASSYRDRGPF. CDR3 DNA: TGTGCCAGCAGCTACCGGGACAGGGGACCCTTC.